This TCR beta chain was profiled in a study of sequential checkpoint blockade in melanoma. Study-wide context: Randomization was 1:1 between first-line nivolumab→ipilimumab and ipilimumab→nivolumab. Some 22 patients had tumor biopsies before treatment and at week 13.

This clone was counted between two and nine times. Germline lookup yields CDR1 SGHNT and CDR2 YENEEA. This CDR3 is 15 amino acids long. V was pared by 3 bases and J by 7 bases, with 15 bases between. TCRdb keeps only in-frame clones here, not all; method: immunoSEQ multiplex PCR. The profile covers roughly 20,000 clones, with more than 25% appearing a single time and about 6.6% taken by the ten largest. Noted treatment: randomized to nivolumab then ipilimumab (arm A) or the reverse (arm B). This receptor was obtained from a human donor with melanoma. The sample here was tumor tissue (inferred from file names), taken from a patient given nivolumab and ipilimumab in sequence. The chain couples TRBV11-3 to TRBJ1-4, with D maybe TRBD1 (5 bases). The CDR3 coding sequence is TGTGCCAGCAGCTTCTCAAGGGACCGGGGTGAAAAACTGTTTTTT. Its protein product is CASSFSRDRGEKLFF.